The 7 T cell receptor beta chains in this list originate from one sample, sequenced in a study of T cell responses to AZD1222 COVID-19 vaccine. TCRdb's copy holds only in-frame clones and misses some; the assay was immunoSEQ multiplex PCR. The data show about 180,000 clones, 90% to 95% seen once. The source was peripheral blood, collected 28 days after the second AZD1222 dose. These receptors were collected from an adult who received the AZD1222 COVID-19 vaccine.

The CDR3 region has the DNA TGTGCCAGCAAGTCGGCAGAGAGCGCGAAGACCCAGTACTTC. Amino acids: CASKSAESAKTQYF. V is TRBV7-2 and J is TRBJ2-5; D is undetermined. From germline, CDR1 is SGHTA and CDR2 FQGNSA. Trimming took off 7 bases at V and 6 bases at J, with 18 bases between the two ends. The CDR3 totals 14 residues.

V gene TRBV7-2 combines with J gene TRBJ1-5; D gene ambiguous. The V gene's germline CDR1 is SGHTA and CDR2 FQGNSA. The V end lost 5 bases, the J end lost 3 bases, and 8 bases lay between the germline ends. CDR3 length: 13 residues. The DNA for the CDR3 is TGTGCCAGCAGCCCCGACCTCAATCAGCCCCAGCATTTT. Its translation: CASSPDLNQPQHF.

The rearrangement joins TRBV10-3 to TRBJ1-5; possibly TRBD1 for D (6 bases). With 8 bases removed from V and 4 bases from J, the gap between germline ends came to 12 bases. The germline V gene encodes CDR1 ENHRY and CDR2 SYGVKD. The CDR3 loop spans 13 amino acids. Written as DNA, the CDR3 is TGTGCCATCGGGGCAGGGGATAATCAGCCCCAGCATTTT. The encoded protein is CAIGAGDNQPQHF.

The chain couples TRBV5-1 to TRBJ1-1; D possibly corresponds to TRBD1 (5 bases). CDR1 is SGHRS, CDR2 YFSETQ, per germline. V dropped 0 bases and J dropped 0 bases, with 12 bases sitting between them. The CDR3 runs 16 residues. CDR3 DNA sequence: TGCGCCAGCAGCTTGGCCGGGACGGACATGAACACTGAAGCTTTCTTT. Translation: CASSLAGTDMNTEAFF.

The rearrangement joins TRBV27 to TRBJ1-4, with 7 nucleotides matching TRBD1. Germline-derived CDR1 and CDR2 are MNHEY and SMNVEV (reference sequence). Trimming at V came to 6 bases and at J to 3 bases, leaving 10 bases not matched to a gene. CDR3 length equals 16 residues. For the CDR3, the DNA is TGTGCCAGCAGCAAACAGGGGCGAGGATCTAATGAAAAACTGTTTTTT. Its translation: CASSKQGRGSNEKLFF.

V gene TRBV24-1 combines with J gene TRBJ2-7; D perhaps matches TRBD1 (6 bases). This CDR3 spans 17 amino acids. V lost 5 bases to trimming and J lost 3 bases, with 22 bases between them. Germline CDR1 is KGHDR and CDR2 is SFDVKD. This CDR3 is CATSGWGRVTGVYEQYF. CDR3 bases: TGTGCCACCAGTGGCTGGGGGCGTGTGACAGGAGTCTACGAGCAGTACTTC.

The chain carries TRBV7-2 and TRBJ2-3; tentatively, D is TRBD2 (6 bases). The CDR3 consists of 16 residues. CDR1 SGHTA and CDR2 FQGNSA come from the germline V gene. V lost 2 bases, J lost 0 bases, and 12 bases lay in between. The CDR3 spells CASSLLWGVSTDTQYF. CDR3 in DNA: TGTGCCAGCAGCTTACTGTGGGGGGTTAGCACAGATACGCAGTATTTT.